The 4 T cell receptor beta chains reported below all come from one sample, sequenced in a study of cytomegalovirus exposure and HLA in healthy donors. 60 Vbeta and 13 Jbeta primers were used in PCR. Using immunoSEQ multiplex PCR, the repertoire was profiled, and TCRdb retains in-frame clones only, with some absent. The sample has more than 150,000 clones; 70% to 90% are singletons. Sequenced material: PBMCs. The receptors come from a woman aged 18 to 35 in good health and CMV-seronegative.

The CDR3 loop reads CASSRGTYEQYF. In nucleotides, the CDR3 is TGTGCCAGCAGTCGGGGGACCTACGAGCAGTACTTC. The V and J genes are TRBV27 and TRBJ2-7; perhaps TRBD2 as D (6 bases). CDR1 and CDR2 (germline): MNHEY, SMNVEV (reference sequence). The V gene lost 5 bases and the J gene lost 2 bases, with 7 bases spanning the gap. The CDR3 contains 12 residues.

This chain links TRBV5-1 with TRBJ2-7; 10 bases match TRBD1. After removal of 3 bases from V and 3 bases from J, the junction contained 9 bases not matched to a gene. Germline V CDR1 and CDR2: SGHRS, YFSETQ. CDR3 length: 16 residues. The CDR3 nucleotides read TGCGCCAGCAGCTCTATTCAGACAGGGGGCGGCTACGAGCAGTACTTC. Encoded protein: CASSSIQTGGGYEQYF.

The chain links TRBV30 to TRBJ2-5, with 9 positions matching TRBD1. The CDR3 consists of 16 residues. Germline V CDR1 and CDR2: GTSNPN, SVGIG (reference sequence). V lost 5 bases to trimming and J lost 4 bases; unmatched junction nucleotides: 14. The CDR3 sequence is CAWYMTGGRYPETQYF. The CDR3 nucleotides are TGTGCCTGGTACATGACAGGGGGAAGATATCCAGAGACCCAGTACTTC.

This sequence joins TRBV9 and TRBJ2-3, with no clear D. This CDR3 is built from 16 residues. V lost 0 bases to trimming and J lost 0 bases, with 11 bases between them. Germline loops: CDR1 SGDLS, CDR2 YYNGEE. The DNA for the CDR3 is TGTGCCAGCAGCGTAGATTCCGGTCTGAGCACAGATACGCAGTATTTT. This gives the protein CASSVDSGLSTDTQYF.